One sample yielded the 32 T cell receptor beta chains listed below, sequenced in a study of blood T cell repertoires in COVID-19. The method was immunoSEQ multiplex PCR; TCRdb's version includes in-frame clones alone and lacks a portion of them. Here the sample spans some 220,000 clones, more than 65% being singletons. Material: peripheral blood. The source of these receptors is a woman in her twenties or thirties who had recovered from COVID-19.

V usage is TRBV5-1 and J usage is TRBJ2-5; the match to TRBD2 covers 7 bases. Germline V gene lookup returns CDR1 SGHRS and CDR2 YFSETQ. This CDR3 is built from 14 residues. V was pared by 2 bases and J by 5 bases, with 6 bases of the junction left unmatched. In DNA, the CDR3 is TGCGCCAGCAGCTTCGGCGGGGGTTGGGAGACCCAGTACTTC. Its protein is CASSFGGGWETQYF.

The V call is TRBV6-1, the J call TRBJ2-3; D not resolved. This CDR3 has 12 residues. Trimming stripped 6 bases from V and 4 bases from J, with 8 bases between. Germline assignment: CDR1 MNHNS and CDR2 SASEGT. CDR3 amino acids: CASRESADTQYF. DNA of the CDR3: TGTGCCAGCAGAGAGTCCGCAGATACGCAGTATTTT.

This clone was seen more than once but under ten times. The rearrangement links TRBV13 to TRBJ2-3; 7 bases match TRBD1. With 4 bases clipped from V and 7 bases from J, the junction kept 8 bases outside the gene matches. Germline V gene data show CDR1 as PRHDT and CDR2 as FYEKMQ (reference sequence). The CDR3 loop spans 14 amino acids. The CDR3 DNA reads TGTGCCAGCAGCTGGATTGACAGGGCTTATACGCAGTATTTT. Protein sequence: CASSWIDRAYTQYF.

This clone was counted a single time. The CDR3, as DNA: TGTGCCAGCACCTCCCCTACGGGAGGCGCGTACGAGCAGTACTTC. Protein: CASTSPTGGAYEQYF. The J gene is TRBJ2-7, the V gene TRBV28; TRBD2 matches 7 bases. The trim removed 7 bases at V and 4 bases at J, leaving 13 bases unmatched. This CDR3 contains 15 residues. Germline CDR1 MDHEN, CDR2 SYDVKM.

This sequence joins TRBV2 and TRBJ1-2, with 8 bases lining up with TRBD1. V shed 8 bases, J shed 8 bases, and the junction held 19 bases outside the gene matches. In germline, CDR1 is SNHLY, CDR2 FYNNEI. The CDR3 is 16 residues long. This chain's CDR3 is CASGPWVDRVEYGYTF. DNA for the CDR3: TGTGCCAGCGGGCCATGGGTGGACAGGGTTGAGTACGGCTACACCTTC.

The V gene is TRBV7-3, the J gene TRBJ1-2; 11 bases align to TRBD1. J was trimmed by 6 bases and V by 3 bases; bases with no gene match: 6. The CDR3 sequence is 15 residues long. Germline assignment: CDR1 SGHTA and CDR2 FQGTGA. The DNA for the CDR3 is TGTGCCAGCAGCTTCTCCGGGACAGGGGGAGATGGCTACACCTTC. This sequence encodes CASSFSGTGGDGYTF.

V gene TRBV19 combines with J gene TRBJ2-7; D is unresolved. V was cut by 3 bases and J by 0 bases, with 15 bases left in between. There are 16 residues in the CDR3. CDR1 is LNHDA, CDR2 SQIVND, per germline (reference sequence). CDR3 in amino acids: CASSILGSPGSYEQYF. The CDR3 nucleotides are TGTGCCAGTAGTATCTTGGGCAGCCCCGGCTCCTACGAGCAGTACTTC.

The V call is TRBV12-3 or TRBV12-4, the J call TRBJ1-1; D is ambiguous. V was clipped by 4 bases and J by 0 bases, with 6 bases between them. The CDR3 is made up of 13 amino acids. The CDR3 nucleotides are TGTGCCAGCAGTTCGGGGATGAACACTGAAGCTTTCTTT. It codes for CASSSGMNTEAFF.

This sequence joins TRBV10-2 and TRBJ2-4; D gene unclear. Germline lookup yields CDR1 WSHSY and CDR2 SAAADI. Trimming pared 10 bases from V and 0 bases from J, leaving 10 bases between. This CDR3 region has 13 residues. The CDR3 region is CATYLVAKNIQYF. CDR3 nucleotides: TGCGCCACCTACCTAGTAGCCAAAAACATTCAGTACTTC.

The gene calls are TRBV7-9 and TRBJ1-1; tentatively, D is TRBD1 (6 bases). CDR1 SEHNR and CDR2 FQNEAQ come from the germline V gene (reference sequence). The germline V and J ends were trimmed by 5 bases and 10 bases, with 14 bases remaining between them. The CDR3 extends over 12 amino acids. The CDR3 nucleotides read TGTGCCAGCAGCCTACAGGGCTCTCGAGCTTTCTTT. It specifies CASSLQGSRAFF.

The chain carries TRBV9 and TRBJ1-3, with a possible D match to TRBD1 (5 bases). The germline V and J ends were trimmed by 2 bases and 3 bases, with 18 bases remaining between them. This CDR3 contains 17 residues. Looked up from germline, CDR1 is SGDLS and CDR2 is YYNGEE. In DNA form, the CDR3 reads TGTGCCAGCAGCGTTGGTTTCGGTGGGGGGGATGGAAACACCATATATTTT. Translating gives CASSVGFGGGDGNTIYF. Full variable domain (remainder filled in from reference TRBV9 and TRBJ1-3): DSGVTQTPKHLITATGQRVTLRCSPRSGDLSVYWYQQSLDQGLQFLIQYYNGEERAKGNILERFSAQQFPDLHSELNLSSLELGDSALYFCASSVGFGGGDGNTIYFGEGSWLTVV.

Points on this clone: The DNA is omitted, as the CDR3 cannot be located on it reliably, and the CDR3 follows TCRdb's listing. This chain joins TRBV25-1 and TRBJ2-3; TRBD2, the table's D call, was not compared with the DNA. From its first to its last residue, the CDR3 has 12 amino acids. Germline CDR1 is MGHDK and CDR2 is SYGVNS. The CDR3 spells CASSTSTDTQYF.

The chain has TRBV4-2 and TRBJ1-4; D not resolved. Germline V lookup: CDR1 LGHNA, CDR2 YNFKEQ. Trimming stripped 1 base from V and 1 base from J, with 7 bases between. The CDR3 is 15 residues long. The CDR3 here is CASSQVSGTNEKLFF. The CDR3 region has the DNA TGTGCCAGCAGCCAAGTCTCGGGAACTAATGAAAAACTGTTTTTT.

This chain uses TRBV29-1 with TRBJ2-3, with D maybe TRBD2 (5 bases). Germline V gene lookup returns CDR1 SQVTM and CDR2 ANQGSEA. V lost 6 bases, J lost 3 bases, and 19 bases lay in between. CDR3 length equals 15 residues. CDR3 amino acids: CSVVGFSEGTDTQYF. The DNA of the CDR3 is TGCAGCGTCGTCGGGTTTTCCGAGGGTACAGATACGCAGTATTTT.

V gene TRBV28 combines with J gene TRBJ2-1, with D perhaps TRBD1 (6 bases). V lost 6 bases and J 0 bases, leaving 12 bases between the germline ends. Germline lookup yields CDR1 MDHEN and CDR2 SYDVKM. The CDR3 sequence is 15 residues long. CDR3 sequence (DNA): TGTGCCAGCAGATGGACAGTAAGCTCCTACAATGAGCAGTTCTTC. Protein product: CASRWTVSSYNEQFF.

The chain joins TRBV27 to TRBJ1-5; a possible D gene is TRBD1 (6 bases). V was cut by 1 base and J by 0 bases, with 13 bases left in between. Germline V gene sequence: CDR1 MNHEY, CDR2 SMNVEV (reference sequence). This CDR3 has 17 amino acids. CDR3 amino acids: CASSLYGGGGSNQPQHF. CDR3 coding DNA: TGTGCCAGCAGTTTATATGGAGGGGGGGGTAGCAATCAGCCCCAGCATTTT.

The gene calls are TRBV28 and TRBJ2-7; perhaps TRBD1 as D (6 bases). The CDR3 runs to 12 residues. The V end lost 6 bases, the J end lost 4 bases, and 10 bases lay between the germline ends. CDR1 MDHEN and CDR2 SYDVKM come from the germline V gene. CDR3 region: CASRPTGYEQYF. In DNA form, the CDR3 reads TGTGCCAGCAGACCGACAGGTTACGAGCAGTACTTC.

The rearrangement links TRBV19 to TRBJ1-5; TRBD1 agrees at 7 bases. The germline V gene has CDR1 LNHDA and CDR2 SQIVND (reference sequence). CDR3 length: 15 amino acids. Trimming cost V 8 bases and J 5 bases; bases outside gene matches: 12. This CDR3 reads CASERQGLTDQPQHF. The CDR3 DNA reads TGTGCCAGTGAGCGACAGGGTCTGACGGATCAGCCCCAGCATTTT.

The chain combines TRBV6-5 with TRBJ1-1, with D possibly TRBD1 on 5 matching bases. Trimming removed 1 base from V and 4 bases from J, with 10 bases in between. CDR3 length: 14 residues. The germline CDR1 and CDR2 sequences are MNHEY and SVGAGI. This chain's CDR3 is CASSYFWGGTEAFF. In DNA form, the CDR3 reads TGTGCCAGCAGTTACTTCTGGGGGGGCACTGAAGCTTTCTTT.

The V and J genes are TRBV28 and TRBJ2-1, with TRBD2 as a possible D gene (5 bases). The ends were cut back, 2 bases at V and 3 bases at J, with 11 bases in the middle. Germline lookup yields CDR1 MDHEN and CDR2 SYDVKM. The CDR3 contains 15 residues. CDR3 sequence (DNA): TGTGCCAGCAGTTTAAACGGGATTCTCTACAATGAGCAGTTCTTC. The encoded protein is CASSLNGILYNEQFF.

This clone has a single count. The chain has TRBV9 and TRBJ1-4; 7 positions agree with TRBD1. Germline V gene lookup returns CDR1 SGDLS and CDR2 YYNGEE. The CDR3 runs to 15 residues. The ends lost 3 bases at V and 5 bases at J; junction bases unmatched: 7. The CDR3 coding sequence is TGTGCCAGCAGCGACCCAGGGGGTTTCAATGAAAAACTGTTTTTT. Translation: CASSDPGGFNEKLFF.

The chain recombines TRBV7-6 with TRBJ2-7; TRBD1 agrees at 7 bases. J lost 3 bases, V lost 3 bases, and 5 bases had no gene match. Germline V gene lookup returns CDR1 SGHVS and CDR2 FNYEAQ. The CDR3 has 14 amino acids. The CDR3 region is CASSLTGTRYEQYF. The CDR3 DNA reads as TGTGCCAGCAGCTTGACAGGGACCCGCTACGAGCAGTACTTC.

The rearrangement joins TRBV7-9 to TRBJ1-2; D not resolved. The germline V gene has CDR1 SEHNR and CDR2 FQNEAQ (reference sequence). This CDR3 contains 15 residues. Trimming pared 0 bases from V and 0 bases from J, leaving 8 bases between. CDR3 nucleotides: TGTGCCAGCAGCTTAGCTCTTCCTTCTAACTATGGCTACACCTTC. As protein: CASSLALPSNYGYTF.

V usage is TRBV30 and J usage is TRBJ1-6; 7 nucleotides align to TRBD1. The CDR3 has 14 residues. Trimming took 2 bases from V and 5 from J; bases not matched to a gene: 3. CDR1 GTSNPN and CDR2 SVGIG come from the germline V gene (reference sequence). The CDR3 loop is CAWSLGTDNSPLHF. The CDR3, as DNA: TGTGCCTGGAGTCTAGGGACAGATAATTCACCCCTCCACTTT.

V usage is TRBV9 and J usage is TRBJ1-3; D might be TRBD1 (6 bases). The CDR3 sequence is 17 residues long. V dropped 4 bases and J dropped 0 bases, with 17 bases sitting between them. Germline CDR1 is SGDLS and CDR2 is YYNGEE. The CDR3 nucleotides are TGTGCCAGCAGCTCCTCCCCGGGGGGGCCCTCTGGAAACACCATATATTTT. Its translation is CASSSSPGGPSGNTIYF. Variable domain in full (rest from reference TRBV9 and TRBJ1-3): DSGVTQTPKHLITATGQRVTLRCSPRSGDLSVYWYQQSLDQGLQFLIQYYNGEERAKGNILERFSAQQFPDLHSELNLSSLELGDSALYFCASSSSPGGPSGNTIYFGEGSWLTVV.

V gene TRBV6-5 combines with J gene TRBJ2-7, with no clear D. Trimming took off 6 bases at V and 2 bases at J, with 14 bases between the two ends. CDR3 size: 14 residues. Germline CDR1 MNHEY, CDR2 SVGAGI. CDR3 region: CASRRSSSPYEQYF. DNA of the CDR3: TGTGCCAGCAGGCGGTCGTCCTCCCCCTACGAGCAGTACTTC.

The V gene is TRBV2, the J gene TRBJ2-1; D is perhaps TRBD2 (5 bases). This CDR3 has 12 residues. The V and J ends lost 6 bases and 4 bases respectively, with 7 bases between them. Germline V gives CDR1 SNHLY, CDR2 FYNNEI. DNA for the CDR3: TGTGCCAGCAGAAGCGGTTACAATGAGCAGTTCTTC. The encoded protein is CASRSGYNEQFF. The full variable domain, in which reference TRBV2 and TRBJ2-1 provide the parts outside the CDR3, is EPEVTQTPSHQVTQMGQEVILRCVPISNHLYFYWYRQILGQKVEFLVSFYNNEISEKSEIFDDQFSVERPDGSNFTLKIRSTKLEDSAMYFCASRSGYNEQFFGPGTRLTVL.

V and J are TRBV7-8 and TRBJ1-6, with 7 bases aligning to TRBD1. Germline CDR1 reads SGHVS; CDR2 reads FQNEAQ. With 5 bases clipped from V and 7 bases from J, the junction kept 8 bases outside the gene matches. The CDR3 is 15 amino acids. CDR3 DNA: TGTGCCAGCAGCGCGGGACAGATGAAAAATTCACCCCTCCACTTT. Amino acids: CASSAGQMKNSPLHF.

The chain is built from TRBV3-1 (or the pseudogene TRBV3-2) and TRBJ1-4, with 10 positions matching TRBD1. Trimming at V came to 4 bases and at J to 7 bases, leaving 12 bases not matched to a gene. The CDR3 loop spans 17 amino acids. Germline CDR1 and CDR2: LGHDT and YNNKEL (reference sequence). The chain's CDR3 is CASSPPWDRGLREKLFF. The CDR3 DNA follows: TGTGCCAGCAGCCCTCCCTGGGACAGGGGTCTCCGTGAAAAACTGTTTTTT.

The gene calls are TRBV10-2 and TRBJ1-5, with D unresolved. The CDR3 has 13 amino acids. Trimming took off 8 bases at V and 0 bases at J, with 8 bases between the two ends. Germline lookup yields CDR1 WSHSY and CDR2 SAAADI. The CDR3 region is CASQTYSNQPQHF. The CDR3 DNA reads as TGCGCCAGCCAGACTTATAGCAATCAGCCCCAGCATTTT.

This sequence joins TRBV7-3 and TRBJ2-5; no clear D gene. This CDR3 spans 15 amino acids. Germline CDR1 SGHTA, CDR2 FQGTGA. V lost 0 bases and J lost 5, with 13 bases in between. The CDR3 DNA is TGTGCCAGCAGCTTAACTCTTGGGCCAGTGGAGACCCAGTACTTC. Its translation is CASSLTLGPVETQYF.

Note on this clone: In the same sample, other DNA sequences code for this CDR3. This chain uses TRBV18 with TRBJ2-3; 8 bases are shared with TRBD2. Germline CDR1 reads KGHSH; CDR2 reads LQKENI. Losses at the gene ends were 1 base for V and 0 bases for J; bases not matched to a gene: 3. The CDR3 spans 16 residues. CDR3 bases: TGTGCCAGCTCACCACGATTAGCGGGGAGCACAGATACGCAGTATTTT. Translation gives CASSPRLAGSTDTQYF.